One and the same sample provided the 30 T cell receptor beta chains below, sequenced in a study of response to subunit inactivated influenza vaccine (dated by TCRdb to the late 2010s). The receptor library was made with RT-PCR. The sequencer listed for this sample is Illumina HiSeq 2500. Using fastp at Q25 and MiXCR, TCRdb reprocessed the public reads and kept productive beta chains. Duplicate CDR3 protein sequences are folded into a single record with the most common DNA and genes. The sample includes 500,000 to 750,000 distinct CDR3 sequences, with less than 15% observed a single time. The leading ten clones occupy 11% of the sample. The specimen comprised PBMCs from blood, sampled less than 13 days after vaccination. Source of these receptors: a man in his fifties who received an inactivated influenza vaccine. Donor details come from another sample of the same person, matched by shared clones.

This clonotype was counted a few times. This chain links TRBV7-9 with TRBJ2-4; the match to TRBD2 covers 7 bases. V gave up 0 bases and J gave up 3 bases; unmatched junction bases: 8. In germline, CDR1 is SEHNR, CDR2 FQNEAQ (reference sequence). The CDR3 loop spans 17 amino acids. CDR3 region: CASSLASGRVGKNIQYF. The CDR3 bases are TGTGCCAGCAGCTTAGCCTCGGGGAGGGTCGGCAAAAACATTCAGTACTTC.

In this sample, this clonotype turned up a few times. The chain links TRBV5-1 to TRBJ2-1, with 7 nucleotides matching TRBD1. The CDR3 runs 14 residues. V shed 3 bases and J 10 bases; nucleotides not matched to a gene: 10. Germline V lookup: CDR1 SGHRS, CDR2 YFSETQ. CDR3 bases: TGCGCCAGCAGCTCCGAGGGACAGTACGAGGAGCAGTTCTTC. It is translated as CASSSEGQYEEQFF.

This clonotype was counted only a few times. V and J are TRBV2 and TRBJ2-2; D might be TRBD2 (6 bases). Deletions cut 7 bases from V and 0 bases from J, with 9 bases between. CDR3 length: 14 residues. Looked up from germline, CDR1 is SNHLY and CDR2 is FYNNEI. DNA for the CDR3: TGTGCCAGCAAACTAGCTACGAACACCGGGGAGCTGTTTTTT. Protein product: CASKLATNTGELFF.

V usage is TRBV9 and J usage is TRBJ2-3; 7 bases are shared with TRBD2. The germline CDR1 and CDR2 sequences are SGDLS and YYNGEE. The V segment lost 4 bases and the J segment 0 bases; nucleotides outside the gene matches: 8. There are 16 residues in the CDR3. For the CDR3, the DNA is TGTGCCAGCAGCCCTACTAGCGCCTCTAGCACAGATACGCAGTATTTT. It codes for CASSPTSASSTDTQYF. Looking up the rest from reference TRBV9 and TRBJ2-3 gives the full variable domain: DSGVTQTPKHLITATGQRVTLRCSPRSGDLSVYWYQQSLDQGLQFLIQYYNGEERAKGNILERFSAQQFPDLHSELNLSSLELGDSALYFCASSPTSASSTDTQYFGPGTRLTVL.

This rearrangement joins TRBV20-1 to TRBJ2-7; maybe TRBD2 (5 bases). Germline CDR1 DFQATT, CDR2 SNEGSKA (reference sequence). The CDR3 totals 15 residues. V shed 1 base and J shed 1 base, with 14 bases lying between them. CDR3 protein: CSARVHRDPSYEQYF. The CDR3 bases are TGCAGTGCTAGAGTTCACCGGGATCCATCCTACGAGCAGTACTTC.

The gene calls are TRBV4-3 and TRBJ1-6, with 10 bases lining up with TRBD1. With V trimmed by 4 bases and J by 6 bases, 6 bases remained unmatched. Germline V gene data show CDR1 as LGHNA and CDR2 as YSLEER. The CDR3 length is 16 residues. For the CDR3, the DNA is TGCGCCAGCAGCCGTTCCGGGACAGGGGTTAATTCACCCCTCCACTTT. It is translated as CASSRSGTGVNSPLHF.

The chain is built from TRBV7-2 and TRBJ2-2; TRBD1 aligns across 7 bases. The germline CDR1 and CDR2 sequences are SGHTA and FQGNSA. The trim removed 5 bases at V and 1 base at J, leaving 4 bases unmatched. CDR3 size: 15 residues. CDR3 nucleotides: TGTGCCAGCAGCGCCCACAGGGGGAACACCGGGGAGCTGTTTTTT. Its translation is CASSAHRGNTGELFF.

This sequence joins TRBV24-1 and TRBJ2-1, with 9 bases that match TRBD1. The CDR3 runs 16 residues. V shed 0 bases and J 5 bases; nucleotides not matched to a gene: 4. From germline, CDR1 is KGHDR and CDR2 SFDVKD. DNA for the CDR3: TGTGCCACCAGTGATTTGCGACAGGGGGTCGACAATGAGCAGTTCTTC. Protein: CATSDLRQGVDNEQFF.

This clonotype was detected a few times. The chain combines TRBV12-3 or TRBV12-4 with TRBJ1-6; 10 bases match TRBD1. CDR3 length: 14 amino acids. Unmatched junction bases numbered 3, after V lost 5 bases and J lost 8 bases. This CDR3 reads CASSRTGGYSPLHF. CDR3 sequence (DNA): TGTGCCAGCAGTCGGACAGGGGGTTATTCACCCCTCCACTTT.

Ten or more counts support this clonotype. The J gene is TRBJ2-2, the V gene TRBV27; TRBD2 is a possible D gene (5 bases). Germline CDR1 MNHEY, CDR2 SMNVEV (reference sequence). This CDR3 comprises 14 residues. V was pared by 7 bases and J by 2 bases, with 11 bases between. CDR3: CASKAAGNTGELFF. As DNA, the CDR3 is TGTGCCAGCAAAGCCGCGGGCAACACCGGGGAGCTGTTTTTT.

The sample holds one count of this clonotype. The V and J genes are TRBV7-3 and TRBJ2-3, with a possible D match to TRBD1 (6 bases). CDR3 size: 15 residues. From germline, CDR1 is SGHTA and CDR2 FQGTGA. Deletions cut 5 bases from V and 5 bases from J, with 17 bases between. The CDR3 nucleotides are TGTGCCAGCAGCCTAGGGGGTGCCTTCAAAGATACGCAGTATTTT. This gives the protein CASSLGGAFKDTQYF.

V gene TRBV12-5 combines with J gene TRBJ1-1; 8 bases are shared with TRBD1. CDR1 and CDR2 (germline): LGHNT, FRNRAP. This CDR3 is built from 14 residues. The J segment lost 3 bases and the V segment lost 5 bases, leaving 5 bases of the junction unmatched. CDR3 bases: TGTGCTAGTGGTACCGGACAGGGCTACACTGAAGCTTTCTTT. This translates into CASGTGQGYTEAFF.

This clonotype has at least ten counts. J is TRBJ2-7 and V is TRBV12-3 or TRBV12-4; the match to TRBD1 covers 7 bases. The ends lost 7 bases at V and 3 bases at J; junction bases unmatched: 12. The CDR3 runs to 15 residues. The CDR3 sequence is CASTPALGQYYEQYF. Here the CDR3 DNA reads TGTGCCAGCACCCCCGCCCTGGGACAGTACTACGAGCAGTACTTC.

This chain uses TRBV5-1 with TRBJ2-5; the D gene is possibly TRBD1 (5 bases). The CDR3 has 16 residues. The V end was cut by 0 bases, the J end by 5 bases, with 17 bases between. In germline, CDR1 is SGHRS, CDR2 YFSETQ. CDR3 region: CASSLDIVGPWETQYF. Here the CDR3 DNA reads TGCGCCAGCAGCTTGGATATAGTGGGGCCATGGGAGACCCAGTACTTC.

The table lists this clonotype with many counts. The V gene is TRBV27, the J gene TRBJ2-2, with D possibly being TRBD1 (5 bases). Germline CDR1 and CDR2: MNHEY and SMNVEV (reference sequence). This CDR3 region has 15 residues. Trimming removed 3 bases from V and 5 bases from J, with 13 bases in between. The CDR3 nucleotides are TGTGCCAGCAGTTTGGTAGGGGTCGGGACCGGGGAGCTGTTTTTT. Protein: CASSLVGVGTGELFF.

Remarks on this clonotype: At one end, the junction sequence differs from germline, possibly due to a read error. This rearrangement joins TRBV15 to TRBJ2-5, with 8 bases fitting TRBD2. CDR1 and CDR2 (germline): LNHNV, YYDKDF (reference sequence). This CDR3 region has 14 residues. The CDR3 loop reads CATSTRGGGETQCF. CDR3 in DNA: TGTGCCACCAGCACTCGGGGGGGCGGGGAGACCCAGTGCTTC. The full variable domain, with the rest looked up from reference TRBV15 and TRBJ2-5, is DAMVIQNPRYQVTQFGKPVTLSCSQTLNHNVMYWYQQKSSQAPKLLFHYYDKDFNNEADTPDNFQSRRPNTSFCFLDIRSPGLGDTAMYLCATSTRGGGETQCFGPGTRLLVL.

This clonotype was counted only a few times. The chain uses TRBV12-3 or TRBV12-4 and TRBJ2-1, with D perhaps TRBD2 (7 bases). The CDR3 runs to 16 residues. V lost 6 bases, J lost 4 bases, and 19 bases lay in between. CDR3: CASSTPRGAGYNEQFF. CDR3 in DNA: TGTGCCAGCAGCACCCCCCGGGGGGCGGGTTACAATGAGCAGTTCTTC.

This clonotype was counted a few times. This chain joins TRBV7-9 and TRBJ2-7, with TRBD2 matching over 11 bases. The CDR3 totals 14 residues. Germline trimming cut 4 bases from V and 4 bases from J; bases unmatched to any gene: 3. The V gene's germline CDR1 is SEHNR and CDR2 FQNEAQ (reference sequence). CDR3 loop: CASSSVAGGYEQYF. In DNA form, the CDR3 reads TGTGCCAGCAGCTCGGTAGCGGGGGGGTACGAGCAGTACTTC.

This clonotype was detected only a few times. The chain couples TRBV5-1 to TRBJ2-1; 7 nucleotides agree with TRBD2. CDR1 and CDR2 (germline): SGHRS, YFSETQ. J lost 5 bases, V lost 1 base, and 6 bases had no gene match. The CDR3 covers 15 residues. This CDR3 reads CASSLSGGAHNEQFF. Here the CDR3 DNA reads TGCGCCAGCAGCTTGTCGGGAGGCGCTCACAATGAGCAGTTCTTC.

The chain links TRBV7-6 to TRBJ2-1; possible D gene TRBD2, 7 bases. This CDR3 is built from 17 residues. V lost 1 base and J 7 bases, leaving 20 bases between the germline ends. Per germline, CDR1 SGHVS and CDR2 FNYEAQ. CDR3 nucleotide sequence: TGTGCCAGCAGCTTAGAAGGGGGGGCTTCGGTACGTAATGAGCAGTTCTTC. Protein sequence: CASSLEGGASVRNEQFF. Complete variable domain (other parts from reference TRBV7-6 and TRBJ2-1): GAGVSQSPRYKVTKRGQDVALRCDPISGHVSLYWYRQALGQGPEFLTYFNYEAQQDKSGLPNDRFSAERPEGSISTLTIQRTEQRDSAMYRCASSLEGGASVRNEQFFGPGTRLTVL.

This clonotype has only a few counts. The V call is TRBV3-1, the J call TRBJ2-6; TRBD2 is a possible D gene (6 bases). V was trimmed by 1 base and J by 2 bases, leaving 15 bases between them. This CDR3 comprises 18 residues. Germline CDR1 reads LGHDT; CDR2 reads YNNKEL (reference sequence). The CDR3 region has the DNA TGTGCCAGCAGCCAAGTTGGTCTGGAGGGCACTGGGGCCAACGTCCTGACTTTC. Translation gives CASSQVGLEGTGANVLTF.

The genes are TRBV7-9 and TRBJ2-2; D might be TRBD2 (6 bases). The V gene lost 4 bases and the J gene lost 3 bases, with 12 bases spanning the gap. There are 15 residues in the CDR3. Germline V gene data show CDR1 as SEHNR and CDR2 as FQNEAQ (reference sequence). The CDR3 protein is CASSSTWEDTGELFF. The CDR3, as DNA: TGTGCCAGCAGCTCGACATGGGAGGACACCGGGGAGCTGTTTTTT.

The CDR3 sequence: CSARRTSGNTGELFF. The DNA for the CDR3 is TGCAGTGCTAGAAGGACTAGCGGGAACACCGGGGAGCTGTTTTTT. The V call is TRBV20-1, the J call TRBJ2-2; TRBD2 matches at 10 bases. V shed 2 bases and J 1 base; nucleotides not matched to a gene: 1. CDR1 is DFQATT and CDR2 is SNEGSKA in the germline V gene (reference sequence). The CDR3 contains 15 residues.

In this sample, this clonotype turned up a few times. The J gene is TRBJ1-2, the V gene TRBV12-3 or TRBV12-4, with 8 positions matching TRBD1. The trim removed 7 bases at V and 5 bases at J, leaving 6 bases unmatched. This CDR3 region has 13 residues. CDR3 DNA sequence: TGTGCCAGCACCACTGGGACAGGATATGGCTACACCTTC. Amino acid sequence: CASTTGTGYGYTF.

V and J are TRBV29-1 and TRBJ2-3; no firm D call. V lost 2 bases and J 3 bases, leaving 9 bases between the germline ends. Germline V gene data show CDR1 as SQVTM and CDR2 as ANQGSEA. The CDR3 loop spans 13 amino acids. The CDR3 DNA reads as TGCAGCGTTGAATCGGGTTGGACAGATACGCAGTATTTT. As protein: CSVESGWTDTQYF.

The CDR3 region has the DNA TGCAGTGCCCTCATCCACGGGGGGGAGACCCAGTACTTC. Amino acids: CSALIHGGETQYF. This chain joins TRBV20-1 and TRBJ2-5; TRBD2 agrees at 7 bases. CDR1 DFQATT and CDR2 SNEGSKA come from the germline V gene (reference sequence). This CDR3 is built from 13 residues. J gave up 5 bases and V 6 bases, and 9 bases lay outside the gene matches.

This clonotype was counted at least ten times. The chain is built from TRBV6-2 or TRBV6-3 and TRBJ1-5; D not resolved. This CDR3 has 12 amino acids. Trimming pared 3 bases from V and 7 bases from J, leaving 7 bases between. The germline V gene has CDR1 MNHEY and CDR2 SVGEGT. The CDR3 DNA sequence: TGTGCCAGCAGTTATGGGCAGCAGCCCCAGCATTTT. As protein: CASSYGQQPQHF.

The table lists this clonotype with a few counts. V is TRBV12-3 or TRBV12-4 and J is TRBJ1-1; D perhaps matches TRBD1 (6 bases). The V end lost 3 bases, the J end lost 6 bases, and 11 bases lay between the germline ends. The CDR3 contains 13 residues. The CDR3 nucleotides are TGTGCCAGCAGTTTCGGGGCAGGGGCTGAAGCTTTCTTT. It codes for CASSFGAGAEAFF.

This clonotype was seen ten or more times. The chain couples TRBV5-1 to TRBJ2-3; 10 bases are shared with TRBD2. The CDR3 extends over 17 amino acids. Germline CDR1 and CDR2: SGHRS and YFSETQ. V was pared by 5 bases and J by 7 bases, with 16 bases of the junction left unmatched. The CDR3 region is CASSLNWASGSTYTQYF. For the CDR3, the DNA is TGCGCCAGCAGTCTCAATTGGGCTAGCGGGAGTACGTATACGCAGTATTTT.

The gene calls are TRBV5-1 and TRBJ1-4, with 10 bases lining up with TRBD1. CDR3 length: 12 residues. Germline CDR1 and CDR2: SGHRS and YFSETQ. With 4 bases clipped from V and 11 bases from J, the junction kept 2 bases outside the gene matches. The CDR3 loop is CASSTDRGKLFF. The CDR3 bases are TGCGCCAGCAGCACGGACAGGGGGAAACTGTTTTTT.